This TCR beta chain derives from a study of T cell responses to AZD1222 COVID-19 vaccine. This CDR3 region has 16 residues. Trimming removed 2 bases from V and 1 base from J, with 15 bases in between. Germline V gene data show CDR1 as MNHNY and CDR2 as SVGAGI (reference sequence). Sequencing used immunoSEQ multiplex PCR; TCRdb keeps in-frame clones, though not all of them. The data hold about 60,000 clones, with approximately 80% observed a single time. Note on this clone: What it binds is not known.

Whole-study results and caveats: Following two doses of AZD1222, Spike-specific TCR breadth and depth rose. CD4 TCRs associated with vaccination spanned spike, dominating at 160-218 and 743-854. Females outnumbered males among donors, who were mostly white British; clonal diversity was possibly underestimated. Of spike-specific TCRs, nearly half reportedly target regions left unmutated in variants.

The sequencing used peripheral blood, collected on day 0 of AZD1222 vaccination. This receptor was obtained from an adult in good health. V usage is TRBV6-6 and J usage is TRBJ2-7, with D hard to call. CDR3 sequence: CASSYNPGRNSYEQYF. CDR3 nucleotide sequence: TGTGCCAGCAGTTACAACCCAGGACGAAATTCCTACGAGCAGTACTTC.